These 8 T cell receptor beta chains were sequenced from one sample in a study of glioma-infiltrating T cells. Amplification of TCR alpha and beta CDR3 regions from RNA used iRepertoire nested multiplex PCR. A single record per CDR3 protein comes from TCRdb applying MiXCR to the multiplex PCR reads. The data show 90,000 or so distinct CDR3 sequences, 35% to 45% seen once. Source material: glioma tissue, nonneoplastic brain tissue, or PBMCs (not recorded which). The receptors here all came from a human donor with low-grade glioma or glioblastoma, undergoing nonglioma brain surgery, or in good health (not recorded which).

This clonotype came up many times. The V call is TRBV6-1, the J call TRBJ2-1, with 9 bases fitting TRBD2. Germline V gene data show CDR1 as MNHNS and CDR2 as SASEGT. V gave up 9 bases and J gave up 0 bases; unmatched junction bases: 15. The CDR3 runs to 18 residues. The DNA for the CDR3 is TGTGCCAGTCAGGGACCAGCGGGAGGTCCTAGCTCCTACAATGAGCAGTTCTTC. Its protein product is CASQGPAGGPSSYNEQFF.

Worth noting for this clonotype: This sequence may be a read error, since a much larger clone differs from it by one base. The rearrangement joins TRBV19 to TRBJ2-1, with 8 bases identical to TRBD2. This CDR3 is 16 amino acids long. The V gene end was trimmed by 4 bases and the J gene end by 7 bases; junction bases not matched to a gene: 12. Germline V lookup: CDR1 LNHDA, CDR2 SQIVND (reference sequence). CDR3 coding DNA: TGTGCCAGTAGTACGTGGACTGGCGGGGGGTTAAATGAGCAGTTCTTC. It encodes CASSTWTGGGLNEQFF.

This clonotype was recorded many times. This chain joins TRBV5-6 and TRBJ2-3; 13 nucleotides line up with TRBD2. This CDR3 has 16 amino acids. CDR1 and CDR2 from the germline V gene are SGHDT and YYEEEE. V gave up 3 bases and J gave up 4 bases; unmatched junction bases: 5. In DNA form, the CDR3 reads TGTGCCAGCAGCTGGACTAGCGGGAGTGGGTCAGATACGCAGTATTTT. Protein: CASSWTSGSGSDTQYF.

This clonotype was picked up many times. This chain connects TRBV29-1 to TRBJ1-2; D may be TRBD1 (5 bases). The CDR3 has 15 residues. V lost 0 bases and J lost 5, with 16 bases in between. Germline V gene data show CDR1 as SQVTM and CDR2 as ANQGSEA. CDR3 sequence reads: CSVEDLSREVYGYTF. Written as DNA, the CDR3 is TGCAGCGTTGAAGATCTGAGCAGGGAGGTTTATGGCTACACCTTC.

This clonotype was detected many times. The chain couples TRBV19 to TRBJ1-1; 7 bases line up with TRBD1. The CDR3 is 14 residues long. Trimming at V came to 5 bases and at J to 3 bases, leaving 6 bases not matched to a gene. CDR1 and CDR2 from the germline V gene are LNHDA and SQIVND (reference sequence). The CDR3 here is CASSPRTGDTEAFF. CDR3 sequence (DNA): TGTGCCAGTAGTCCTCGAACAGGGGACACTGAAGCTTTCTTT.

This rearrangement joins TRBV25-1 to TRBJ2-3; tentatively, D is TRBD2 (6 bases). Trimming left V 7 bases short and J 3 bases short, with 14 bases between. CDR1 MGHDK and CDR2 SYGVNS come from the germline V gene. There are 14 residues in the CDR3. CDR3 sequence reads: CASTGAGRTDTQYF. The CDR3 coding sequence is TGTGCCAGCACCGGGGCGGGGCGGACAGATACGCAGTATTTT.

In this sample, this clonotype turned up many times. The chain employs TRBV29-1 and TRBJ2-1, with a possible D match to TRBD2 (6 bases). The CDR3 is made up of 14 amino acids. From germline, CDR1 is SQVTM and CDR2 ANQGSEA. CDR3 DNA: TGCGCAATTTCAGCCGGGAGCTCCTACAATGAGCAGTTCTTC. Residues: CAISAGSSYNEQFF.

The chain is built from TRBV15 and TRBJ2-5; D perhaps matches TRBD1 (6 bases). Germline V gene sequence: CDR1 LNHNV, CDR2 YYDKDF (reference sequence). Trimming removed 0 bases from V and 14 bases from J, with 22 bases in between. The CDR3 has 15 residues. The CDR3 DNA follows: TGTGCCACCAGCAGAGATGGACAGCCGCAAGAGACCCGATACTTC. It specifies CATSRDGQPQETRYF.